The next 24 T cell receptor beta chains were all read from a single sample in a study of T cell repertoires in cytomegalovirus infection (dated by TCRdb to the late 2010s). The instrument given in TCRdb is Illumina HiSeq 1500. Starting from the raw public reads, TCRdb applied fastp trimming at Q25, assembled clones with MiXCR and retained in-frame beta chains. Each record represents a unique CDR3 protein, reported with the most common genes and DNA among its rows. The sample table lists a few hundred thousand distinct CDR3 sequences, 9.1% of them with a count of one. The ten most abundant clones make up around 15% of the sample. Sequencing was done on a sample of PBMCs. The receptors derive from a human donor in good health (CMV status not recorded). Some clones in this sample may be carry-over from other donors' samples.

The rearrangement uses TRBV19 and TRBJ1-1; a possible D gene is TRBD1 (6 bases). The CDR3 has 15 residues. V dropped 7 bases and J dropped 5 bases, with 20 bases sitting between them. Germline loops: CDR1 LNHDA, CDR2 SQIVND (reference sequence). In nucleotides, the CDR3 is TGTGCCAGTACCTTTCAAGGAGGGGGACGTACTGAAGCTTTCTTT. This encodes CASTFQGGGRTEAFF.

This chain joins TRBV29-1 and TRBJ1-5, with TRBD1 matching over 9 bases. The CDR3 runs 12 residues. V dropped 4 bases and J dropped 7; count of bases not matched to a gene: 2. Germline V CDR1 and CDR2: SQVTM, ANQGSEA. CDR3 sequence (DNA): TGCAGCGTTGGGGACAGGGAACAGCCCCAGCATTTT. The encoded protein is CSVGDREQPQHF.

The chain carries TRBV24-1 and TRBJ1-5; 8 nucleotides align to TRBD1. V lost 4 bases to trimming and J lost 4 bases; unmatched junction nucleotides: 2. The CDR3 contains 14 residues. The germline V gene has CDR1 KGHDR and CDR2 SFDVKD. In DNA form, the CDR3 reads TGTGCCACCAGTGAGACAGGGGCTAATCAGCCCCAGCATTTT. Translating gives CATSETGANQPQHF.

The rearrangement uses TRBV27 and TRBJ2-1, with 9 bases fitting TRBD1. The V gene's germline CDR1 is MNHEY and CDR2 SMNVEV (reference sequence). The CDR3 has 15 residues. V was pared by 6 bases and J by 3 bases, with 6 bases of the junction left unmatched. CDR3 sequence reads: CASSHWGQGYNEQFF. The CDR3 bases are TGTGCCAGCAGCCACTGGGGACAGGGCTACAATGAGCAGTTCTTC.

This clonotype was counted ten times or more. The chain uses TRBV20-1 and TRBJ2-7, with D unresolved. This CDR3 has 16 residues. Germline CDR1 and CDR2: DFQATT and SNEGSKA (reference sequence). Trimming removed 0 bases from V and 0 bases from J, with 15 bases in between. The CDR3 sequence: CSARDSAEPLSYEQYF. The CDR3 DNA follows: TGCAGTGCTAGAGATTCGGCGGAGCCCCTCTCCTACGAGCAGTACTTC.

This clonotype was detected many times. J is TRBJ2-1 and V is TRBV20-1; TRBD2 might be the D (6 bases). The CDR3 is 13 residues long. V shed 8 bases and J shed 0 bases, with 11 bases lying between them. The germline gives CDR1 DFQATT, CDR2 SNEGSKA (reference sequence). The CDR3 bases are TGCAGTCTACGGGGGATCTCCTACAATGAGCAGTTCTTC. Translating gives CSLRGISYNEQFF.

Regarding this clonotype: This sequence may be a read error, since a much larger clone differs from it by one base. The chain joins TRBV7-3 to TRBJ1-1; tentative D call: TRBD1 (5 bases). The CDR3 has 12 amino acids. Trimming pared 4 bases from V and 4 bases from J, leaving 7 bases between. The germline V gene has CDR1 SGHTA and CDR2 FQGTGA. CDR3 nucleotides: TGTGCCAGCAGCTCCCAGGGCACTGAAGCTTTCTTT. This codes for CASSSQGTEAFF.

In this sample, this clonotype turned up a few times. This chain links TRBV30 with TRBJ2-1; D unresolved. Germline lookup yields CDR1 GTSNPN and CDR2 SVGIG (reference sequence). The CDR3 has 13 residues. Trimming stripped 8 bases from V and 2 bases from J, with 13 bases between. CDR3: CADPGSTYNEQFF. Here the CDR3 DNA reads TGTGCCGACCCGGGCTCTACCTACAATGAGCAGTTCTTC.

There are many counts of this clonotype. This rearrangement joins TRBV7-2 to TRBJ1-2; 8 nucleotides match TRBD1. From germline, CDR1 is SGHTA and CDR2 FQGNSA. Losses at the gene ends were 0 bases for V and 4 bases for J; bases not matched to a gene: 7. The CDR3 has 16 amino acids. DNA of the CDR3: TGTGCCAGCAGCTTAGCATCAGGGGGCGCCGGCTATGGCTACACCTTC. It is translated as CASSLASGGAGYGYTF.

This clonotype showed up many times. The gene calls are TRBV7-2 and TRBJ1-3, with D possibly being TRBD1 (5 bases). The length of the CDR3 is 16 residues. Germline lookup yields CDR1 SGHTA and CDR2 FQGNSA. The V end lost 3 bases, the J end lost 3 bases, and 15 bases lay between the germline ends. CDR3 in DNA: TGTGCCAGCAGCTTGGGGGGAGGGGCGGGTGGAAACACCATATATTTT. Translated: CASSLGGGAGGNTIYF.

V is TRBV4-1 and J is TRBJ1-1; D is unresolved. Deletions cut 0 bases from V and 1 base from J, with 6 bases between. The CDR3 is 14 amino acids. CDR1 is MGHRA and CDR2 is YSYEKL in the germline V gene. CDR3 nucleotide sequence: TGCGCCAGCAGCCAAGATGCACAGAACACTGAAGCTTTCTTT. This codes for CASSQDAQNTEAFF.

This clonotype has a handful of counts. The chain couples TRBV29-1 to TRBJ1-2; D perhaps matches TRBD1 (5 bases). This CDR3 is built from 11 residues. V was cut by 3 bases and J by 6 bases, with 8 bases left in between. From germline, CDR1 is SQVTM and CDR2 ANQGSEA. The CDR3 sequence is CSVDSGNGYTF. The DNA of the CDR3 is TGCAGCGTTGACTCAGGGAATGGCTACACCTTC.

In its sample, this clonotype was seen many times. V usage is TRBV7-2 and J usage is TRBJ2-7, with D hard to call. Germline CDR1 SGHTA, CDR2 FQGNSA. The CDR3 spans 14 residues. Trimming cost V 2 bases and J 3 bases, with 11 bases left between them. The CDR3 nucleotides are TGTGCCAGCAGCTTAAAGGGTGGGTTCTACGAGCAGTACTTC. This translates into CASSLKGGFYEQYF.

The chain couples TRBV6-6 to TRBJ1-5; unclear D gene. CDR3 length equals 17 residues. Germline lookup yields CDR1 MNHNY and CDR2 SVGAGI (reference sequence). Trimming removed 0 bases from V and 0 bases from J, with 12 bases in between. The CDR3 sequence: CASSYSGTKDSNQPQHF. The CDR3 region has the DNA TGTGCCAGCAGTTACTCGGGCACAAAGGATAGCAATCAGCCCCAGCATTTT.

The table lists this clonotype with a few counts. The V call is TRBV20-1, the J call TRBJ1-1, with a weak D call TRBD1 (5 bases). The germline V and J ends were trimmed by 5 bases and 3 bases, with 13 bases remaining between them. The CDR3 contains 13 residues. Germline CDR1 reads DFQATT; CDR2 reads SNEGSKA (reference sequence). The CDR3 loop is CSAWGPGYTEAFF. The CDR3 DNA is TGCAGTGCTTGGGGCCCGGGGTACACTGAAGCTTTCTTT.

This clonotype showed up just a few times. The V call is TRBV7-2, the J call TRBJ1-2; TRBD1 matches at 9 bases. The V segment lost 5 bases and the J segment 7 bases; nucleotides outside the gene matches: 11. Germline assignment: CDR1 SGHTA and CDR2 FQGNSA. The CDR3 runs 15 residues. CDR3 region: CASSPATGQGLGYTF. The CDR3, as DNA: TGTGCCAGCAGCCCAGCGACGGGACAGGGTCTTGGCTACACCTTC.

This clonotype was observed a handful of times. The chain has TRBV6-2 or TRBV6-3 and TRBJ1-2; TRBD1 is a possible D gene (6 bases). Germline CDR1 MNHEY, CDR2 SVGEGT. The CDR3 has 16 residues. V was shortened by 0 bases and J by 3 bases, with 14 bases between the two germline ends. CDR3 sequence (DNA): TGTGCCAGCAGTTACTCCGGGGGCGCAGGGGACTATGGCTACACCTTC. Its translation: CASSYSGGAGDYGYTF.

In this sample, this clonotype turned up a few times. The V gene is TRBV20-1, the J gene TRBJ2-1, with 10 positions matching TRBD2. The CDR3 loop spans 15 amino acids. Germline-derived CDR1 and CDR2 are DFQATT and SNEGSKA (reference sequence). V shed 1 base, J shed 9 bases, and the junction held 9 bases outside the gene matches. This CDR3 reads CSARGERGGRGEQFF. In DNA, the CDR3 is TGCAGTGCTAGAGGAGAGCGGGGGGGCCGAGGTGAGCAGTTCTTC.

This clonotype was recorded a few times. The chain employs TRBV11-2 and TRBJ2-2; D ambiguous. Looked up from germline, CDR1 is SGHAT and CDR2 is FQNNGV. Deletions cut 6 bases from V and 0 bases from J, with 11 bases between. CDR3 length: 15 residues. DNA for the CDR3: TGTGCCAGCAGGTCGTTATTAGCGAACACCGGGGAGCTGTTTTTT. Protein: CASRSLLANTGELFF. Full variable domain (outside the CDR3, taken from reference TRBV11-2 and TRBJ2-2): EAGVAQSPRYKIIEKRQSVAFWCNPISGHATLYWYQQILGQGPKLLIQFQNNGVVDDSQLPKDRFSAERLKGVDSTLKIQPAKLEDSAVYLCASRSLLANTGELFFGEGSRLTVL.

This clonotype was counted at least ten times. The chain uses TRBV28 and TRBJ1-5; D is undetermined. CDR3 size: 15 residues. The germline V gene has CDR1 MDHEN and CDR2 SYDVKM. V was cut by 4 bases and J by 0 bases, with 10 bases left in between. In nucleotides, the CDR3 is TGTGCCAGCAGTTGGTCAGGCTATAGCAATCAGCCCCAGCATTTT. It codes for CASSWSGYSNQPQHF.

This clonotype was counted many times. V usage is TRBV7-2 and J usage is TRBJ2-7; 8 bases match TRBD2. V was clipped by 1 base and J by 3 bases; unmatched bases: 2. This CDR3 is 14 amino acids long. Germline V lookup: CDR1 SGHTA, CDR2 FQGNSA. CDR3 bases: TGTGCCAGCAGCTTAGGGACTAGCCTCTACGAGCAGTACTTC. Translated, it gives CASSLGTSLYEQYF.

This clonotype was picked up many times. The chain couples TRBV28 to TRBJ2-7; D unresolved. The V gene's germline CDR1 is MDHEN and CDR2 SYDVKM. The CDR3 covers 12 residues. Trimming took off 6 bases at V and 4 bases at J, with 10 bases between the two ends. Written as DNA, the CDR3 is TGTGCCAGCAGCCTAGGTAGTTACGAGCAGTACTTC. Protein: CASSLGSYEQYF.

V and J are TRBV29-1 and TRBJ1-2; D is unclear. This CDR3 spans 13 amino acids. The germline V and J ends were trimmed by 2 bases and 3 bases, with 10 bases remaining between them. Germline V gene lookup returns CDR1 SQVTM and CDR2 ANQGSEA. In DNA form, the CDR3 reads TGCAGCGTTGAAAACAGTAGGGACTATGGCTACACCTTC. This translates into CSVENSRDYGYTF.

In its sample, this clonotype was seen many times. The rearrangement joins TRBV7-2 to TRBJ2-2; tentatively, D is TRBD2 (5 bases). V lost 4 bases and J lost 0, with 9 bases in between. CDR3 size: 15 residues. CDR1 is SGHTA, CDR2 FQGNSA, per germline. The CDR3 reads CASSYSDPNTGELFF. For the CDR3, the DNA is TGTGCCAGCAGCTATAGCGACCCGAACACCGGGGAGCTGTTTTTT.